This is a list of T cell receptor beta chains from one sample in a study of blood T cells in healthy people across ages. TCRdb independently ran MiXCR on the 5' RACE reads; one entry per CDR3 protein. Of some 900,000 distinct CDR3 sequences listed, around 48% were seen once; the top ten hold roughly an eighth. Specimen: blood. The origin of the receptors is a young man in good health. Each CDR3 is given with its conserved first and last residue. Each record gives: D gene, J gene, V gene, CDR3 length, CDR3 protein. A D gene is named only where the DNA matches it firmly.

d_call: TRBD1
j_call: TRBJ2-7
v_call: TRBV10-3
cdr3_length: 13
cdr3_aa: CAIRVGQVDEQYF

d_call: TRBD1
j_call: TRBJ2-1
v_call: TRBV4-2
cdr3_length: 15
cdr3_aa: CASSSRQGDHNEQFF

d_call: TRBD1
j_call: TRBJ1-1
v_call: TRBV7-2
cdr3_length: 14
cdr3_aa: CASIRGQGNTEAFF

d_call: TRBD1
j_call: TRBJ2-3
v_call: TRBV5-5
cdr3_length: 15
cdr3_aa: CASSLKDRDTDTQYF

d_call: NA
j_call: TRBJ2-7
v_call: TRBV27
cdr3_length: 13
cdr3_aa: CASRGTVLGEQYF

d_call: TRBD2
j_call: TRBJ2-1
v_call: TRBV6-6
cdr3_length: 17
cdr3_aa: CASSYSLAGGPYNEQFF

d_call: TRBD1
j_call: TRBJ2-3
v_call: TRBV23-1
cdr3_length: 16
cdr3_aa: CASSHSGTGRTDTQYF

d_call: TRBD1
j_call: TRBJ1-6
v_call: TRBV6-5
cdr3_length: 18
cdr3_aa: CASSYSPPGQGASSPLHF

d_call: TRBD1
j_call: TRBJ1-1
v_call: TRBV20-1
cdr3_length: 14
cdr3_aa: CSAREQGANTEAFF

d_call: TRBD2
j_call: TRBJ2-1
v_call: TRBV20-1
cdr3_length: 14
cdr3_aa: CSAGLAGEDNEQFF

d_call: TRBD1
j_call: TRBJ2-5
v_call: TRBV20-1
cdr3_length: 14
cdr3_aa: CSAKIGTGEETQYF

d_call: NA
j_call: TRBJ2-7
v_call: TRBV5-4
cdr3_length: 12
cdr3_aa: CASSPADNEQYF

d_call: NA
j_call: TRBJ1-2
v_call: TRBV11-1
cdr3_length: 13
cdr3_aa: CASSLGSGSGYTF

d_call: NA
j_call: TRBJ2-1
v_call: TRBV12-3/TRBV12-4
cdr3_length: 14
cdr3_aa: CASIDGALYNEQFF

d_call: NA
j_call: TRBJ1-1
v_call: TRBV28
cdr3_length: 14
cdr3_aa: CASRTPAATTEAFF

d_call: NA
j_call: TRBJ1-4
v_call: TRBV4-2
cdr3_length: 15
cdr3_aa: CASSRTAYFNEKLFF

d_call: NA
j_call: TRBJ2-7
v_call: TRBV5-5
cdr3_length: 14
cdr3_aa: CASSFSAGSYEQYF

d_call: TRBD1
j_call: TRBJ1-2
v_call: TRBV10-3
cdr3_length: 14
cdr3_aa: CAISEGQENYGYTF

d_call: TRBD1
j_call: TRBJ2-5
v_call: TRBV30
cdr3_length: 15
cdr3_aa: CAWSVLGQGKETQYF

d_call: NA
j_call: TRBJ2-7
v_call: TRBV6-6
cdr3_length: 13
cdr3_aa: CASSYDSSYEQYF

d_call: NA
j_call: TRBJ1-1
v_call: TRBV27
cdr3_length: 14
cdr3_aa: CASSLSDQGTEAFF

d_call: NA
j_call: TRBJ2-2
v_call: TRBV4-2
cdr3_length: 15
cdr3_aa: CASSPWPRDTGELFF

d_call: TRBD2
j_call: TRBJ2-1
v_call: TRBV29-1
cdr3_length: 13
cdr3_aa: CSVELSGEGVQFF

d_call: NA
j_call: TRBJ2-5
v_call: TRBV5-1
cdr3_length: 15
cdr3_aa: CASSLGTPRHETQYF

d_call: TRBD1
j_call: TRBJ2-7
v_call: TRBV10-3
cdr3_length: 13
cdr3_aa: CAIRTGNSYEQYF

d_call: TRBD2
j_call: TRBJ2-4
v_call: TRBV4-1
cdr3_length: 14
cdr3_aa: CASSQSRGDYIQYF

d_call: NA
j_call: TRBJ1-1
v_call: TRBV29-1
cdr3_length: 14
cdr3_aa: CSVEGRRMNTEAFF

d_call: NA
j_call: TRBJ2-7
v_call: TRBV7-2
cdr3_length: 12
cdr3_aa: CASSLFPYEWYF

d_call: NA
j_call: TRBJ2-1
v_call: TRBV20-1
cdr3_length: 12
cdr3_aa: CSARLQYNEQFF

d_call: NA
j_call: TRBJ2-5
v_call: TRBV3-1
cdr3_length: 14
cdr3_aa: CASSHFGDGETQYF

d_call: NA
j_call: TRBJ1-1
v_call: TRBV15
cdr3_length: 17
cdr3_aa: CVTTKGGGRLANTEAFF

d_call: TRBD1
j_call: TRBJ1-4
v_call: TRBV5-6
cdr3_length: 16
cdr3_aa: CASSPDRGATNEKLFF

d_call: NA
j_call: TRBJ2-5
v_call: TRBV3-1
cdr3_length: 15
cdr3_aa: CASSFVDRPYNEQYF

d_call: NA
j_call: TRBJ1-1
v_call: TRBV5-1
cdr3_length: 14
cdr3_aa: CASSLGDSETEAFF

d_call: NA
j_call: TRBJ1-5
v_call: TRBV20-1
cdr3_length: 14
cdr3_aa: CSAQGHRNNQPQHF

d_call: NA
j_call: TRBJ1-2
v_call: TRBV12-5
cdr3_length: 13
cdr3_aa: CASGPTGMGGYTF

d_call: NA
j_call: TRBJ2-1
v_call: TRBV25-1
cdr3_length: 14
cdr3_aa: CASSRTENYNEQFF

d_call: NA
j_call: TRBJ2-1
v_call: TRBV7-9
cdr3_length: 15
cdr3_aa: CASSLGHPTLYEQFF

d_call: NA
j_call: TRBJ2-7
v_call: TRBV5-1
cdr3_length: 15
cdr3_aa: CASSLGGIAAAEQYF

d_call: TRBD2
j_call: TRBJ2-1
v_call: TRBV28
cdr3_length: 17
cdr3_aa: CASSPYLELAGANEQFF

d_call: NA
j_call: TRBJ2-5
v_call: TRBV6-5
cdr3_length: 15
cdr3_aa: CASRADIVGQETQYF